This TCR beta chain was captured in a study of T cells in Graves' hyperthyroidism and ophthalmopathy. Lactation, pregnancy, other autoimmune disease or uncontrolled infection excluded patients. Notes on the study in general: Ophthalmopathy was model-predicted a median roughly 6.2 months pre-onset.

Template material for amplifying TCR beta CDR3 regions consisted of RNA transcripts. First-round RT-PCR of the TCR CDR3 relied on the HTBI primer set. TCRdb itself ran the multiplex PCR reads through MiXCR, one entry per CDR3 protein. The data contain 400,000 or so distinct CDR3 sequences, more than 13% of them singletons. This clonotype was counted ten times or more. Its specificity is not known. Germline V gene sequence: CDR1 SGHRS, CDR2 YFSETQ. The CDR3 contains 16 residues. V lost 0 bases and J lost 1, with 10 bases in between. This TCR came from a man over 45 with Graves' ophthalmopathy. V usage is TRBV5-1 and J usage is TRBJ2-2; D perhaps matches TRBD1 (6 bases). Sequences were obtained from blood. The CDR3 DNA is TGCGCCAGCAGCTTGGGGGCCAGGGGGAACACCGGGGAGCTGTTTTTT. Protein: CASSLGARGNTGELFF.